A single sample is the source of the 12 T cell receptor beta chains below, sequenced in a study of blood T cell repertoires in COVID-19. Profiling relied on immunoSEQ multiplex PCR, and the TCRdb table lists in-frame clones only, not all of them. The sample includes some 140,000 clones, roughly four fifths of them seen just once. Material: peripheral blood. The source is an elderly man with acute or convalescent COVID-19.

The chain joins TRBV6-2 or TRBV6-3 to TRBJ2-7, with 11 bases lining up with TRBD2. Germline V gene lookup returns CDR1 MNHEY and CDR2 SVGEGT. With 6 bases clipped from V and 0 bases from J, the junction kept 7 bases outside the gene matches. The CDR3 has 16 residues. This CDR3 reads CASSATSGGPSYEQYF. CDR3 nucleotides: TGTGCCAGCAGCGCAACTAGCGGGGGCCCCTCCTACGAGCAGTACTTC.

The chain joins TRBV7-6 to TRBJ2-3; 8 bases are a match to TRBD2. Per germline, CDR1 SGHVS and CDR2 FNYEAQ. CDR3 size: 18 residues. The V gene end was trimmed by 1 base and the J gene end by 3 bases; junction bases not matched to a gene: 12. CDR3 protein: CASSLGRGSGGKTDTQYF. In DNA, the CDR3 is TGTGCCAGCAGCTTAGGGCGGGGGAGCGGGGGTAAGACAGATACGCAGTATTTT.

This clone was observed once. V usage is TRBV5-4 and J usage is TRBJ2-3; 8 nucleotides match TRBD1. J gave up 4 bases and V 4 bases, and 11 bases lay outside the gene matches. The CDR3 length is 16 residues. Germline lookup yields CDR1 SGHNT and CDR2 YYREEE (reference sequence). The DNA of the CDR3 is TGTGCCAGCAGCCTTCCCAGGGGGCCTGGCTCAGATACGCAGTATTTT. It specifies CASSLPRGPGSDTQYF.

The chain links TRBV7-2 to TRBJ1-6; TRBD1 matches 7 bases. This CDR3 is built from 16 residues. With 7 bases clipped from V and 5 bases from J, the junction kept 11 bases outside the gene matches. The germline gives CDR1 SGHTA, CDR2 FQGNSA. In nucleotides, the CDR3 is TGTGCCAGCACCCAAGACAGGGTGGGAAATAATTCACCCCTCCACTTT. This encodes CASTQDRVGNNSPLHF.

The chain recombines TRBV5-1 with TRBJ1-1, with TRBD1 matching over 8 bases. From germline, CDR1 is SGHRS and CDR2 YFSETQ. The CDR3 spans 14 residues. V lost 4 bases, J lost 4 bases, and 6 bases stayed unmatched. CDR3 sequence reads: CASSSQGAFTEAFF. As DNA, the CDR3 is TGCGCCAGCAGCAGTCAGGGGGCCTTCACTGAAGCTTTCTTT.

Notes on this clone: Other DNA sequences within the sample encode an identical CDR3. In nucleotides, the CDR3 is TGTGCCAGTAGTCGTCTAGCGGCAAGCACAGATACGCAGTATTTT. Amino acid sequence: CASSRLAASTDTQYF. This sequence joins TRBV19 and TRBJ2-3; 7 bases are shared with TRBD2. V was clipped by 5 bases and J by 0 bases; unmatched bases: 5. This CDR3 has 15 amino acids. From germline, CDR1 is LNHDA and CDR2 SQIVND (reference sequence).

The genes are TRBV28 and TRBJ1-4; TRBD1 agrees at 7 bases. Germline V gene lookup returns CDR1 MDHEN and CDR2 SYDVKM. CDR3 size: 14 residues. The V gene end was trimmed by 8 bases and the J gene end by 6 bases; junction bases not matched to a gene: 9. The DNA of the CDR3 is TGTGCCAGCGGATCGGGACAGTCGTATGAAAAACTGTTTTTT. Its protein is CASGSGQSYEKLFF.

The chain carries TRBV10-3 and TRBJ2-3, with 9 nucleotides matching TRBD1. The germline V gene encodes CDR1 ENHRY and CDR2 SYGVKD. Unmatched junction bases numbered 8, after V lost 4 bases and J lost 6 bases. CDR3 length: 15 amino acids. The CDR3 bases are TGTGCCATCAGTGGGGAGGGACAGGGCATCGATACGCAGTATTTT. Its translation: CAISGEGQGIDTQYF.

The chain combines TRBV9 with TRBJ1-1; D call uncertain. This CDR3 region has 13 residues. Looked up from germline, CDR1 is SGDLS and CDR2 is YYNGEE. Between the trimmed V and J ends, which lost 0 bases and 2 bases, there was a span of 5 bases. DNA for the CDR3: TGTGCCAGCAGCGTAGTGTATAACACTGAAGCTTTCTTT. Its protein product is CASSVVYNTEAFF.

The chain joins TRBV5-1 to TRBJ2-5; 8 bases match TRBD1. Germline values: CDR1 SGHRS, CDR2 YFSETQ. Unmatched junction bases numbered 12, after V lost 4 bases and J lost 4 bases. This CDR3 contains 16 residues. CDR3 loop: CASSLNSQGAGETQYF. Here the CDR3 DNA reads TGCGCCAGCAGCCTGAACTCTCAGGGGGCAGGAGAGACCCAGTACTTC.

This clone has only a few counts. The chain couples TRBV18 to TRBJ2-7, with a tentative D call TRBD2 (6 bases). Between the trimmed V and J ends, which lost 2 bases and 3 bases, there was a span of 11 bases. This CDR3 comprises 14 residues. Looked up from germline, CDR1 is KGHSH and CDR2 is LQKENI. The CDR3 sequence is CASSPGGADYEQYV. CDR3 in DNA: TGTGCCAGCTCACCAGGAGGGGCGGACTACGAGCAGTACGTC.

V and J are TRBV7-3 and TRBJ2-7; tentative D call: TRBD2 (7 bases). There are 14 residues in the CDR3. Germline lookup yields CDR1 SGHTA and CDR2 FQGTGA. Trimming took off 5 bases at V and 6 bases at J, with 17 bases between the two ends. CDR3 DNA: TGTGCCAGCAGCCTTGGGGGGGACAACTCCGAGCAGTACTTC. This sequence encodes CASSLGGDNSEQYF.